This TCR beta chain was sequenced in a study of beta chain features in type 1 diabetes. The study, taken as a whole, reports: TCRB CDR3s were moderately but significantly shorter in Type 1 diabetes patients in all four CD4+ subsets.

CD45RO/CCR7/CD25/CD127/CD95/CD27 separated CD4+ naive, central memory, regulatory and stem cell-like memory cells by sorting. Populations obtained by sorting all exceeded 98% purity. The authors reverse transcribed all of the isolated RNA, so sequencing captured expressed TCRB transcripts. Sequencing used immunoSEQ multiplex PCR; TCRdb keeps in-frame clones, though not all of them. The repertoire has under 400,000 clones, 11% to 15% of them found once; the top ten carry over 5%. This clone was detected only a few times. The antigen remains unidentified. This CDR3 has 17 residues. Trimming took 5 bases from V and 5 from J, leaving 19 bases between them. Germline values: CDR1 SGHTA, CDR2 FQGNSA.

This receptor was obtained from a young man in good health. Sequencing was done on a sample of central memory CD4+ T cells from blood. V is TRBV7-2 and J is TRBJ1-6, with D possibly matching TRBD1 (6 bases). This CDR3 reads CASSPTLSGGNNSPLHF. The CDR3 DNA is TGTGCCAGCAGCCCGACACTTTCGGGGGGCAATAATTCACCCCTCCACTTT.